Listed below are T cell receptor beta chains from one sample, sequenced in a study of T cell changes during pregnancy in multiple sclerosis. The method was immunoSEQ multiplex PCR; TCRdb's version includes in-frame clones alone and lacks a portion of them. The table shows just under 35,000 clones, with roughly 91% occurring only once. This material consisted of peripheral blood, taken in the second trimester of pregnancy. Receptors originate from a female donor in good health, enrolled as a control in a pregnancy study. Each CDR3 is given with its conserved first and last residue. The D gene is left open where the match is weak. A clone size is listed for some rows: how often the clone was seen (once, few, many), or a class if it is expanded.

>-|TRBJ2-1|TRBV6-5|once
CASSQEATYNEQFF
TGTGCCAGCAGTCAGGAAGCTACCTACAATGAGCAGTTCTTC
>TRBD2|TRBJ2-1|TRBV19|-
CASSTTTLAGAYNEQFF
TGTGCCAGTAGTACCACCACCCTAGCGGGGGCCTACAATGAGCAGTTCTTC
>-|TRBJ2-3|TRBV5-1|-
CASRTGGTTQYF
TGCGCCAGTCGGACGGGGGGCACGACGCAGTATTTT
>TRBD1|TRBJ1-1|TRBV7-9|-
CASKRQGKGDTEAFF
TGTGCCAGCAAAAGACAGGGTAAGGGGGACACTGAAGCTTTCTTT
>-|TRBJ1-1|TRBV7-2|-
CASSSRREGGRGAFF
TGTGCCAGCAGTTCCAGGAGAGAGGGGGGGCGCGGGGCTTTCTTT
>-|TRBJ1-2|TRBV9|-
CASSVGRGIDYGYTF
TGTGCCAGCAGCGTAGGACGGGGAATTGACTATGGCTACACCTTC
>-|TRBJ1-5|TRBV27|few
CASSERTLTQPQHF
TGTGCCAGCAGTGAGAGGACTCTAACGCAGCCCCAGCATTTT
>TRBD2|TRBJ2-3|TRBV19|-
CASSIAGGGTDTQYF
TGTGCCAGTAGTATAGCCGGCGGGGGTACAGATACGCAGTATTTT
>-|TRBJ1-3|TRBV7-9|-
CASSWLTRSGNTIYF
TGTGCCAGCAGCTGGCTTACCCGCTCTGGAAACACCATATATTTT
>TRBD2|TRBJ2-1|TRBV2|-
CASRGLAGEGNEQFF
TGTGCCAGCAGGGGACTAGCGGGAGAGGGAAATGAGCAGTTCTTC
>-|TRBJ1-2|TRBV18|-
CASSADIVNYGYTF
TGTGCCAGCTCCGCGGACATCGTAAACTATGGCTACACCTTC
>-|TRBJ2-5|TRBV9|-
CASSVAREAETQYF
TGTGCCAGCAGCGTAGCCAGGGAGGCAGAGACCCAGTACTTC
>-|TRBJ1-5|TRBV27|-
CASSLAQNQPQHF
TGTGCCAGCAGTTTAGCGCAAAATCAGCCCCAGCATTTT
>-|TRBJ2-7|TRBV5-4|-
CASRPGLSSYEQYF
TGTGCCAGCAGACCGGGACTTAGCTCCTACGAGCAGTACTTC
>-|TRBJ2-3|TRBV28|-
CASSPTGDPLSTDTQYF
TGTGCCAGCAGTCCGACGGGGGACCCATTGAGCACAGATACGCAGTATTTT
>TRBD2|TRBJ2-1|TRBV11-2|-
CASSARGDPYNEQFF
TGTGCCAGCAGCGCCCGGGGGGATCCCTACAATGAGCAGTTCTTC
>TRBD2|TRBJ2-7|TRBV10-2|-
CASLTSGSLEQYF
TGCGCCAGCCTGACTAGCGGTTCCCTCGAGCAGTACTTC
>-|TRBJ2-7|TRBV9|-
CASSVDSQGFREQYF
TGTGCCAGCAGCGTAGACAGCCAGGGGTTTAGGGAGCAGTACTTC
>TRBD2|TRBJ2-2|TRBV5-1|-
CASSPGLGNTGELFF
TGCGCCAGCAGTCCGGGACTAGGGAACACCGGGGAGCTGTTTTTT
>-|TRBJ1-5|TRBV18|-
CASSPYLDSQNQPQHF
TGTGCCAGCTCACCCTATTTGGACAGTCAGAATCAGCCCCAGCATTTT
>-|TRBJ2-1|TRBV21-1|once
CANSGGACNEQFF
TGTGCCAATAGCGGGGGGGCCTGCAATGAGCAGTTCTTC
>TRBD2|TRBJ2-1|TRBV4-2|-
CASSQAVPGLAGGLAEQFF
TGTGCCAGCAGCCAAGCCGTTCCGGGACTAGCGGGGGGGCTCGCTGAGCAGTTCTTC
>-|TRBJ2-3|TRBV9|-
CASSVGAGATDTQYF
TGTGCCAGCAGCGTAGGGGCAGGGGCGACAGATACGCAGTATTTT
>TRBD1|TRBJ1-2|TRBV4-1|-
CASSHPQGSGGYTF
TGCGCCAGCAGCCATCCACAGGGGTCAGGAGGCTACACCTTC
>-|TRBJ1-1|TRBV29-1|once
CSVDRGNTEAFF
TGCAGCGTTGACAGGGGTAACACTGAAGCTTTCTTT
>-|TRBJ2-7|TRBV7-2|once
CASSRRQVLSYEQYF
TGTGCCAGCAGCCGTCGACAGGTCCTCTCCTACGAGCAGTACTTC
>TRBD2|TRBJ2-5|TRBV19|-
CASSIRLAGATETQYF
TGTGCCAGTAGTATCCGTCTAGCGGGGGCGACGGAGACCCAGTACTTC
>-|TRBJ1-6|TRBV19|few
CASSPSGGFNNSPLHF
TGTGCCAGTAGTCCCTCCGGGGGGTTTAATAATTCACCCCTCCACTTT